The present TCR beta chain was sequenced within a study of tumor-infiltrating lymphocytes in primary liver carcinoma. Study background: Patients underwent resection of primary liver carcinoma. Study-wide findings and caveats: Bulk samples went unsorted, so CD4+ and CD8+ repertoires were not compared. Blood trailed tumors significantly in top-250-clone fraction (p = 0.039).

Unsorted whole blood yielded the blood RNA, and germline DNA was also extracted. Every patient had chronic HBV infection and was treatment-naive. Using a constant-region primer together with ProtoScript II reverse transcriptase, TCR beta cDNA was made from 450 to 600 ng of total RNA. ARM-PCR, slightly modified, supplied the TCR beta libraries through three nested multiplex PCR rounds. Researchers ran the first two PCR rounds for ten to eleven cycles each with TRBV1-TRBV30 forward primers and a C-beta reverse primer. TCRdb analysed the multiplex PCR reads with MiXCR anew, one entry per CDR3 protein. In the table there are 300,000 to 400,000 distinct CDR3 sequences, 65% of which are singletons. The germline gives CDR1 SGHAT, CDR2 FQNNGV. The CDR3 contains 18 residues. V lost 0 bases and J 0 bases, leaving 14 bases between the germline ends. On this clonotype itself: The antigen is undetermined.

Material: peripheral blood. This sequence was found in a man aged 35-49 years with primary liver carcinoma and hepatitis B virus infection. This sequence joins TRBV11-2 and TRBJ2-2; TRBD1 is a possible D gene (5 bases). CDR3 DNA sequence: TGTGCCAGCAGCTTAGACCGGACATCGTTCGCGAACACCGGGGAGCTGTTTTTT. Residues: CASSLDRTSFANTGELFF. Drawing the rest from reference TRBV11-2 and TRBJ2-2, the complete variable domain is EAGVAQSPRYKIIEKRQSVAFWCNPISGHATLYWYQQILGQGPKLLIQFQNNGVVDDSQLPKDRFSAERLKGVDSTLKIQPAKLEDSAVYLCASSLDRTSFANTGELFFGEGSRLTVL.